This T cell receptor beta chain was profiled in a study of T cells after yellow fever vaccination. This CDR3 is 13 amino acids long. The V end lost 0 bases, the J end lost 14 bases, and 19 bases lay between the germline ends. Germline values: CDR1 DFQATT, CDR2 SNEGSKA (reference sequence). MiXCR was run by TCRdb on the 5' RACE reads, yielding one entry per CDR3 protein. The repertoire consists of tens of thousands of distinct CDR3 sequences, with 7.5% to 9% occurring once and the leading ten covering about two fifths. The chain combines TRBV20-1 with TRBJ1-1; TRBD1 might be the D (6 bases). The sequencing used CD8+ T cells sorted from PBMCs, collected on the day of the yellow fever booster vaccination. The clonotype comes from a young man who received the YFV17D yellow fever vaccine. CDR3 bases: TGCAGTGCTAGAGAAGAACTAGGGGCAGGGGCATTCTTT. This codes for CSAREELGAGAFF.